The 2 T cell receptor beta chains reported below all come from one sample, sequenced in a study of early T cells in non-severe SARS-CoV-2 infection. TCRdb used MiXCR to reprocess the 5' RACE reads, holding one entry per CDR3 protein. The repertoire includes 70,000 to 85,000 distinct CDR3 sequences, about 12% of them detected once, and under 3% sits in the top ten. Sequences were obtained from whole blood. These receptors all come from an adult who was a healthcare worker with PCR-confirmed SARS-CoV-2 infection or an uninfected control (not recorded which).

The chain is built from TRBV27 and TRBJ1-4, with TRBD1 as a possible D gene (5 bases). Deletions cut 5 bases from V and 4 bases from J, with 17 bases between. CDR3 length equals 16 residues. The germline CDR1 and CDR2 sequences are MNHEY and SMNVEV (reference sequence). CDR3 loop: CASSLPAGRGNEKLFF. CDR3 nucleotide sequence: TGTGCCAGCAGTCTACCTGCTGGGAGGGGTAATGAAAAACTGTTTTTT.

This clonotype was counted many times. CDR3 sequence (DNA): TGTGCCACTTCGAGGTCCGGACCCTATGGCTACACCTTC. This gives the protein CATSRSGPYGYTF. This chain uses TRBV19 with TRBJ1-2, with D unresolved. The germline gives CDR1 LNHDA, CDR2 SQIVND (reference sequence). This CDR3 is 13 amino acids long. The V end lost 10 bases, the J end lost 4 bases, and 16 bases lay between the germline ends.